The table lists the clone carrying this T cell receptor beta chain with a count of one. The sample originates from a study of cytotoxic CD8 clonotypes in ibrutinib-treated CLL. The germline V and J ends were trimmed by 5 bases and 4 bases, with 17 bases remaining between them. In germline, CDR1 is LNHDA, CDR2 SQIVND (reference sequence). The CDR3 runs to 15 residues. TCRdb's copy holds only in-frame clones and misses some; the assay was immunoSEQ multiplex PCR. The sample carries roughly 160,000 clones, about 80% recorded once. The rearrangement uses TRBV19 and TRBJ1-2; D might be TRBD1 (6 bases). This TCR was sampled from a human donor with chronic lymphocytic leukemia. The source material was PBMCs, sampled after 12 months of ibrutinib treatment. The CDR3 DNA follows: TGTGCCAGTAGTTCGGTCAGGGGCGGAGGCTATGGCTACACCTTC. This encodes CASSSVRGGGYGYTF.